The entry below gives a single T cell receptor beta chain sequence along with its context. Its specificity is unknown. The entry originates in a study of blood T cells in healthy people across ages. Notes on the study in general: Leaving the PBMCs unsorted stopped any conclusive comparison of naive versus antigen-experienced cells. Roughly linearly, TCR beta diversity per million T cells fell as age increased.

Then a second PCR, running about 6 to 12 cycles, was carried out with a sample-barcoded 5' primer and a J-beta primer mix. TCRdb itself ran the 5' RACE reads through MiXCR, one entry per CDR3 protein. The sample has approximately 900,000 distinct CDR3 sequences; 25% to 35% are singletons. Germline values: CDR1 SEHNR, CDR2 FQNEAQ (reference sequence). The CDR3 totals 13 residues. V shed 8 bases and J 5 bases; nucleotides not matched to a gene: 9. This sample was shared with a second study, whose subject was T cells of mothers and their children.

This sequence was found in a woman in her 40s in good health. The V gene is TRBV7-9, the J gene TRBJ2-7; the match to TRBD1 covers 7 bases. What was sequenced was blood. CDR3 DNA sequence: TGTGCCAGCTGCGGAAGGGACAGCGACGAGCAGTACTTC. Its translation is CASCGRDSDEQYF.